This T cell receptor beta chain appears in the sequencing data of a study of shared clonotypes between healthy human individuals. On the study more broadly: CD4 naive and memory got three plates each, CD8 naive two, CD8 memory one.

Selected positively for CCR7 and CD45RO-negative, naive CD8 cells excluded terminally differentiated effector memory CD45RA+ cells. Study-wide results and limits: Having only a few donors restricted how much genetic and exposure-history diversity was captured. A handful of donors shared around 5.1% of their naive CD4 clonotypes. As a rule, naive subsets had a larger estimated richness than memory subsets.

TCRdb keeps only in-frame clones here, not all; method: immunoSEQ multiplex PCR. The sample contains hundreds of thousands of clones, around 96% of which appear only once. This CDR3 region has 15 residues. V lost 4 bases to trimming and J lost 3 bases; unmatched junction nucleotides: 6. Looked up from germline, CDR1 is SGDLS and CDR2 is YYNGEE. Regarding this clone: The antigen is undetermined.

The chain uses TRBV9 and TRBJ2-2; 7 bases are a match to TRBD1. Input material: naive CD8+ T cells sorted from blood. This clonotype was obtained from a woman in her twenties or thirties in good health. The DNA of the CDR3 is TGTGCCAGCAGCCAATACAGGGGCGACACCGGGGAGCTGTTTTTT. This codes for CASSQYRGDTGELFF.